Below are 22 T cell receptor beta chains sequenced from a single sample in a study of identical twins. Each CDR3 protein is one row after TCRdb ran MiXCR on the 5' RACE reads. The data show 200,000 to 250,000 distinct CDR3 sequences, 9.5% to 15% seen once. These records were also assigned to another study, of yellow fever vaccine responses in identical twins.

Material: memory (CD45RO+) T cells sorted from blood. The receptors come from a woman under 30 in good health.

This clonotype was seen more than once but under ten times. This sequence joins TRBV28 and TRBJ2-1; D gene uncertain. CDR3 size: 17 residues. In germline, CDR1 is MDHEN, CDR2 SYDVKM. Trimming pared 4 bases from V and 4 bases from J, leaving 20 bases between. The CDR3 loop is CASSSPASGIPYNEQFF. The CDR3, as DNA: TGTGCCAGCAGTTCTCCCGCATCAGGAATTCCTTACAATGAGCAGTTCTTC.

Only a few counts were recorded for this clonotype. This rearrangement joins TRBV28 to TRBJ2-5; D unresolved. V was pared by 8 bases and J by 4 bases, with 11 bases between. Germline V gene sequence: CDR1 MDHEN, CDR2 SYDVKM. The CDR3 has 12 residues. The chain's CDR3 is CASSAQAETQYF. CDR3 DNA: TGTGCCAGCTCCGCGCAGGCAGAGACCCAGTACTTC. The full variable domain, with the rest looked up from reference TRBV28 and TRBJ2-5, is DVKVTQSSRYLVKRTGEKVFLECVQDMDHENMFWYRQDPGLGLRLIYFSYDVKMKEKGDIPEGYSVSREKKERFSLILESASTNQTSMYLCASSAQAETQYFGPGTRLLVL.

This clonotype was counted a few times. This chain joins TRBV2 and TRBJ2-1; D possibly uses TRBD1 or TRBD2 (6 bases each). Deletions cut 8 bases from V and 5 bases from J, with 16 bases between. The CDR3 is made up of 14 amino acids. Germline V gene data show CDR1 as SNHLY and CDR2 as FYNNEI. The CDR3 region has the DNA TGTGCCAGCCTCGGGGGCAGGGGTGACAATGAGCAGTTCTTC. It specifies CASLGGRGDNEQFF.

This clonotype has only a few counts. This CDR3 is CASSPPVRNEQFF. CDR3 coding DNA: TGTGCCAGCAGTCCGCCAGTGAGGAATGAGCAGTTCTTC. This chain joins TRBV27 and TRBJ2-1; no clear D gene. Trimming took off 5 bases at V and 7 bases at J, with 12 bases between the two ends. Germline CDR1 MNHEY, CDR2 SMNVEV (reference sequence). The CDR3 loop spans 13 amino acids.

In regard to this clonotype: This may be a read error, as it is one base from a much larger clone. The V and J genes are TRBV5-1 and TRBJ2-7; no firm D call. Germline V gene data show CDR1 as SGHRS and CDR2 as YFSETQ. This CDR3 has 14 residues. The CDR3 DNA reads as TGCGCCAGCAGGGAATATCTTGGCAGCTACGAGCAGCACTTC. It translates to CASREYLGSYEQHF.

The table lists this clonotype with a few counts. V gene TRBV7-3 combines with J gene TRBJ2-5; D is perhaps TRBD2 (5 bases). Germline values: CDR1 SGHTA, CDR2 FQGTGA. This CDR3 comprises 13 residues. Trimming removed 1 base from V and 9 bases from J, with 12 bases in between. The CDR3 spells CASSLRAQAAQYF. CDR3 in DNA: TGTGCCAGCAGCTTAAGAGCTCAAGCGGCCCAGTACTTC.

The table lists this clonotype with many counts. The gene calls are TRBV7-6 and TRBJ2-3; 11 positions match TRBD2. The CDR3 contains 17 residues. With 1 base clipped from V and 0 bases from J, the junction kept 3 bases outside the gene matches. The V gene's germline CDR1 is SGHVS and CDR2 FNYEAQ. CDR3 amino acids: CASSLVPSGGSTDTQYF. CDR3 DNA sequence: TGTGCCAGCAGCTTAGTGCCTAGCGGGGGGAGCACAGATACGCAGTATTTT.

This clonotype was counted between two and nine times. The V call is TRBV20-1, the J call TRBJ2-7; D may match TRBD1 or TRBD2 (5 bases each). CDR3 length equals 14 residues. V lost 1 base and J lost 0, with 10 bases in between. CDR1 is DFQATT, CDR2 SNEGSKA, per germline (reference sequence). In nucleotides, the CDR3 is TGCAGTGCTAGAGGGGGACCGAGCTCCTACGAGCAGTACTTC. Translating it yields CSARGGPSSYEQYF.

The chain uses TRBV20-1 and TRBJ2-5, with D tentatively TRBD1 (6 bases). Germline V CDR1 and CDR2: DFQATT, SNEGSKA (reference sequence). The CDR3 extends over 11 amino acids. The V gene lost 5 bases and the J gene lost 4 bases, with 8 bases spanning the gap. The CDR3 region is CSALGAETQYF. CDR3 sequence (DNA): TGCAGTGCTCTGGGGGCAGAGACCCAGTACTTC.

The V and J genes are TRBV15 and TRBJ2-3; no firm D call. Looked up from germline, CDR1 is LNHNV and CDR2 is YYDKDF (reference sequence). Trimming pared 8 bases from V and 2 bases from J, leaving 20 bases between. This CDR3 contains 16 residues. The CDR3: CATFNGRAGYTDTQYF. CDR3 DNA: TGTGCCACCTTCAATGGAAGGGCCGGTTACACAGATACGCAGTATTTT. The whole variable domain, remainder taken from reference TRBV15 and TRBJ2-3, is DAMVIQNPRYQVTQFGKPVTLSCSQTLNHNVMYWYQQKSSQAPKLLFHYYDKDFNNEADTPDNFQSRRPNTSFCFLDIRSPGLGDTAMYLCATFNGRAGYTDTQYFGPGTRLTVL.

This clonotype showed up many times. The rearrangement joins TRBV28 to TRBJ2-5; D may be TRBD1 or TRBD2 (6 bases each). The germline gives CDR1 MDHEN, CDR2 SYDVKM. V lost 5 bases and J 2 bases, leaving 15 bases between the germline ends. CDR3 length equals 15 residues. The CDR3 reads CASSPGASAQETQYF. CDR3 sequence (DNA): TGTGCCAGCAGTCCGGGGGCCAGCGCTCAAGAGACCCAGTACTTC.

The chain has TRBV9 and TRBJ1-2, with TRBD1 as a possible D gene (6 bases). This CDR3 comprises 13 residues. The germline V and J ends were trimmed by 5 bases and 4 bases, with 12 bases remaining between them. Germline CDR1 is SGDLS and CDR2 is YYNGEE. CDR3 nucleotides: TGTGCCAGCAGGGGCCGGGACACCTATGGCTACACCTTC. This translates into CASRGRDTYGYTF. Full variable domain (outside the CDR3, taken from reference TRBV9 and TRBJ1-2): DSGVTQTPKHLITATGQRVTLRCSPRSGDLSVYWYQQSLDQGLQFLIQYYNGEERAKGNILERFSAQQFPDLHSELNLSSLELGDSALYFCASRGRDTYGYTFGSGTRLTVV.

This clonotype was detected only a few times. The chain has TRBV7-9 and TRBJ1-1, with a tentative D call TRBD1 (6 bases). This CDR3 spans 12 amino acids. Germline V gives CDR1 SEHNR, CDR2 FQNEAQ (reference sequence). V gave up 2 bases and J gave up 6 bases, with 7 bases separating them. The CDR3 reads CASSLPGAEAFF. CDR3 sequence (DNA): TGTGCCAGCAGCTTACCAGGGGCTGAAGCTTTCTTT. Combining the CDR3 with reference TRBV7-9 and TRBJ1-1 gives the whole variable domain DTGVSQNPRHKITKRGQNVTFRCDPISEHNRLYWYRQTLGQGPEFLTYFQNEAQLEKSRLLSDRFSAERPKGSFSTLEIQRTEQGDSAMYLCASSLPGAEAFFGQGTRLTVV.

This clonotype was detected a few times. The chain is built from TRBV6-1 and TRBJ2-3; 8 nucleotides match TRBD1. The CDR3 contains 16 residues. The V gene end was trimmed by 6 bases and the J gene end by 1 base; junction bases not matched to a gene: 9. Germline CDR1 is MNHNS and CDR2 is SASEGT. Here the CDR3 reads CASSQNPGQGTDTQYF. The CDR3 bases are TGTGCCAGCAGCCAAAACCCGGGACAGGGCACAGATACGCAGTATTTT.

This clonotype was detected many times. The chain uses TRBV3-1 and TRBJ2-7; perhaps D is TRBD1 or TRBD2 (5 bases each). Germline loops: CDR1 LGHDT, CDR2 YNNKEL (reference sequence). This CDR3 spans 15 amino acids. Deletions cut 2 bases from V and 4 bases from J, with 15 bases between. The CDR3 DNA reads as TGTGCCAGCAGCCAAAACACAGGAGGTGGTTACGAGCAGTACTTC. Translating it yields CASSQNTGGGYEQYF.

Remarks on this clonotype: A much larger clone is a single base away; this may be a read error. In DNA, the CDR3 is TGCGCCAGCAGCTCCGGACAGGCGAACACTGAAGCTTTCTTT. Translating gives CASSSGQANTEAFF. The chain combines TRBV5-1 with TRBJ1-1, with TRBD1 matching over 7 bases. This CDR3 comprises 14 residues. After removal of 3 bases from V and 1 base from J, the junction contained 3 bases not matched to a gene. Germline-derived CDR1 and CDR2 are SGHRS and YFSETQ.

The rearrangement joins TRBV4-2 to TRBJ2-2; maybe TRBD2 (5 bases). CDR1 and CDR2 from the germline V gene are LGHNA and YNFKEQ. Between the trimmed V and J ends, which lost 2 bases and 4 bases, there was a span of 11 bases. There are 15 residues in the CDR3. The CDR3 DNA sequence: TGTGCCAGCAGCCAATCGGAGGCGAGCACCGGGGAGCTGTTTTTT. This gives the protein CASSQSEASTGELFF.

This sequence joins TRBV19 and TRBJ1-1, with D hard to call. The CDR3 is 12 residues long. The germline V and J ends were trimmed by 9 bases and 4 bases, with 12 bases remaining between them. Germline lookup yields CDR1 LNHDA and CDR2 SQIVND (reference sequence). The CDR3 coding sequence is TGTGCCAGCCGCGGGTACGGCACTGAAGCTTTCTTT. Its translation: CASRGYGTEAFF.

Only a few counts were recorded for this clonotype. V usage is TRBV27 and J usage is TRBJ2-3, with D possibly matching TRBD2 (6 bases). CDR1 and CDR2 from the germline V gene are MNHEY and SMNVEV (reference sequence). The CDR3 runs to 17 residues. Trimming took 6 bases from V and 0 from J, leaving 19 bases between them. The chain's CDR3 is CASSRGSSASSTDTQYF. In DNA, the CDR3 is TGTGCCAGCAGCCGAGGTTCTAGCGCATCTAGCACAGATACGCAGTATTTT.

This clonotype turned up a few times. This chain joins TRBV20-1 and TRBJ2-7, with 11 positions matching TRBD2. The CDR3 sequence is 15 residues long. J gave up 4 bases and V 6 bases, and 11 bases lay outside the gene matches. Germline CDR1 is DFQATT and CDR2 is SNEGSKA (reference sequence). The CDR3 DNA reads TGCAGTGCACAGGAATTAGCGGGAGGGAGGTACGAGCAGTACTTC. This translates into CSAQELAGGRYEQYF.

This clonotype was seen a few times. This chain joins TRBV4-1 and TRBJ2-5; D gene uncertain. The CDR3 is made up of 14 amino acids. CDR1 and CDR2 from the germline V gene are MGHRA and YSYEKL. Trimming left V 0 bases short and J 5 bases short, with 10 bases between. Written as DNA, the CDR3 is TGCGCCAGCAGCCAAGATCTATCGAGGGAGACCCAGTACTTC. As protein: CASSQDLSRETQYF.

The V and J genes are TRBV20-1 and TRBJ2-3, with TRBD2 matching over 9 bases. The CDR3 is made up of 15 amino acids. V shed 3 bases and J 2 bases; nucleotides not matched to a gene: 6. CDR1 DFQATT and CDR2 SNEGSKA come from the germline V gene (reference sequence). The CDR3 is CSASFPSGNTDTQYF. Written as DNA, the CDR3 is TGCAGTGCTAGCTTCCCTAGCGGGAACACAGATACGCAGTATTTT.